The subject of this entry is one T cell receptor (beta chain). Antigen specificity is unknown. The sample originates from a study of T and B cells in COVID-19 patients. In the study overall: Active-infection patients were older, median roughly 70 years, than recovered patients, median around 30 years. Study-level results: Patients with COVID-19 reportedly showed strongly skewed T cell receptor beta variable and joining gene usage.

TRB rearrangements were amplified by multiplex PCR with BIOMED2 TRB-A/B primers. TCRdb re-called the multiplex PCR reads with MiXCR, one entry per CDR3 protein. Of thousands of distinct CDR3 sequences in the sample, roughly 33% were seen once. TRB was amplified from approximately 250-480 ng of blood genomic DNA. The material sequenced was blood. The receptor comes from a human donor with active COVID-19.

CDR3 coding DNA: TGTGCCAGCATGCTAGGGTTTGGCAGGACAGATTACGAGCAGTACTTC. Translation gives CASMLGFGRTDYEQYF. This sequence joins TRBV6-5 and TRBJ2-7; D is perhaps TRBD1 (6 bases). With 7 bases removed from V and 4 bases from J, the gap between germline ends came to 23 bases. Germline loops: CDR1 MNHEY, CDR2 SVGAGI. CDR3 length: 16 residues.